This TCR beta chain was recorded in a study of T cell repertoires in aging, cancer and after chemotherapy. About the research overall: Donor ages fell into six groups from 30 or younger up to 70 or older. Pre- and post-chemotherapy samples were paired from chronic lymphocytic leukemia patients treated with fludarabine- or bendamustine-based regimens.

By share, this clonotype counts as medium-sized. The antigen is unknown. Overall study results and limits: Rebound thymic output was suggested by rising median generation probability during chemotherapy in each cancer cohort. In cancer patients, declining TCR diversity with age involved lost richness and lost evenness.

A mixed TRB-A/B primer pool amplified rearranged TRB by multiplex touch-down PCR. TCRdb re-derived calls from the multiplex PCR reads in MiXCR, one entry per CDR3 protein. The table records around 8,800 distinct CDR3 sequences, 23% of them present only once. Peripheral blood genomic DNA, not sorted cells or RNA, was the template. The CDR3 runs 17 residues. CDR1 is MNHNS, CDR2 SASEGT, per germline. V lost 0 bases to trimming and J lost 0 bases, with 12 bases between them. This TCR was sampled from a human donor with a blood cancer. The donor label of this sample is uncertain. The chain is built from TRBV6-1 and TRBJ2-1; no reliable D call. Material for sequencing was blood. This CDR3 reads CASSEAGSVYSYNEQFF. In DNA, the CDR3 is TGTGCCAGCAGTGAAGCGGGAAGCGTTTACTCCTACAATGAGCAGTTCTTC.